One sample yielded the 30 T cell receptor beta chains listed below, sequenced in a study of spatial heterogeneity in lung cancer. Time point in this sample: sample taken at primary tumor resection. TCRdb itself ran the 5' RACE reads through MiXCR, one entry per CDR3 protein. The sample records about 5,300 distinct CDR3 sequences, around 5% being singletons. Sequences were derived from normal lung tissue next to the tumor, sampled at surgery. All receptors derive from a female donor with early-stage non-small cell lung cancer.

This clonotype was picked up one time. The genes are TRBV7-6 and TRBJ1-3; D perhaps matches TRBD1 (6 bases). Trimming shortened V by 6 bases and J by 4 bases, and 16 bases separated the two germline ends. Germline V gene data show CDR1 as SGHVS and CDR2 as FNYEAQ. CDR3 length equals 15 residues. For the CDR3, the DNA is TGTGCCAGCAGTCCTGCGGGGGGGCGCGGAAACACCATATATTTT. It is translated as CASSPAGGRGNTIYF.

This clonotype has at least ten counts. The chain employs TRBV5-1 and TRBJ2-7; D unresolved. Per the germline V gene, CDR1 is SGHRS and CDR2 is YFSETQ. Trimming removed 4 bases at V and 9 bases at J, with 20 bases between. This CDR3 comprises 14 residues. The CDR3, as DNA: TGCGCCAGCAGCCCTGGGCGCGAGGCTCACGTGCAGTACTTC. Encoded protein: CASSPGREAHVQYF. Full variable domain (rest looked up from reference TRBV5-1 and TRBJ2-7): KAGVTQTPRYLIKTRGQQVTLSCSPISGHRSVSWYQQTPGQGLQFLFEYFSETQRNKGNFPGRFSGRQFSNSRSEMNVSTLELGDSALYLCASSPGREAHVQYFGPGTRLTVT.

This clonotype was seen at least ten times. The rearrangement joins TRBV6-5 to TRBJ1-2; D is unresolved. This CDR3 region has 13 residues. Germline CDR1 reads MNHEY; CDR2 reads SVGAGI. Trimming removed 6 bases at V and 4 bases at J, with 12 bases between. The CDR3 bases are TGTGCCAGCAGGATTGACGGATCCTATGGCTACACCTTC. Translating gives CASRIDGSYGYTF.

This clonotype qualifies as medium-sized. The V gene is TRBV7-2, the J gene TRBJ1-1, with D tentatively TRBD1 (6 bases). V was clipped by 3 bases and J by 0 bases, with 8 bases between them. CDR3 length equals 14 residues. In germline, CDR1 is SGHTA, CDR2 FQGNSA. This chain's CDR3 is CASSFNRVNTEAFF. CDR3 sequence (DNA): TGTGCCAGCAGCTTCAACAGGGTGAACACTGAAGCTTTCTTT.

In this sample, this clonotype turned up a few times. This rearrangement joins TRBV7-6 to TRBJ2-7, with D perhaps TRBD2 (5 bases). V was shortened by 3 bases and J by 4 bases, with 10 bases between the two germline ends. CDR1 and CDR2 (germline): SGHVS, FNYEAQ. The CDR3 is 13 amino acids. CDR3 protein: CASSLGSAYEQYF. In nucleotides, the CDR3 is TGTGCCAGCAGCTTGGGTAGCGCGTACGAGCAGTACTTC.

In its sample, this clonotype was seen many times. This sequence joins TRBV28 and TRBJ2-6; D remains ambiguous. V was pared by 5 bases and J by 0 bases, with 8 bases between. The CDR3 spans 15 residues. CDR1 and CDR2 (germline): MDHEN, SYDVKM. CDR3 amino acids: CASSLSISGANVLTF. CDR3 nucleotide sequence: TGTGCCAGCAGTCTATCAATCTCTGGGGCCAACGTCCTGACTTTC.

This clonotype has just a few counts. V and J are TRBV30 and TRBJ2-6; D gene ambiguous. The V and J ends lost 4 bases and 0 bases respectively, with 7 bases between them. This CDR3 comprises 14 residues. CDR1 GTSNPN and CDR2 SVGIG come from the germline V gene (reference sequence). The CDR3 coding sequence is TGTGCCTGGATAAAAGACTCTGGGGCCAACGTCCTGACTTTC. Translated: CAWIKDSGANVLTF.

This clonotype was counted many times. This rearrangement joins TRBV7-3 to TRBJ2-1; D gene uncertain. CDR3 size: 14 residues. V gave up 1 base and J gave up 5 bases, with 9 bases separating them. The germline V gene has CDR1 SGHTA and CDR2 FQGTGA. CDR3 loop: CASSLMGSNNEQFF. CDR3 sequence (DNA): TGTGCCAGCAGCTTAATGGGATCCAACAATGAGCAGTTCTTC.

Relative to its sample, this clonotype is medium-sized. The CDR3 region has the DNA TGTGCCAGCTCACCTCGCGCTCTCACCGGGGAGCTGTTTTTT. Translating gives CASSPRALTGELFF. The J gene is TRBJ2-2, the V gene TRBV18; no definite D call. CDR3 length equals 14 residues. Trimming left V 3 bases short and J 4 bases short, with 9 bases between. Germline assignment: CDR1 KGHSH and CDR2 LQKENI.

By sample fraction, this clonotype is medium-sized (0.01 to 0.1%). The chain is built from TRBV20-1 and TRBJ2-3; D gene unclear. The CDR3 runs to 12 residues. Germline V gene lookup returns CDR1 DFQATT and CDR2 SNEGSKA (reference sequence). Trimming cost V 3 bases and J 7 bases, with 11 bases left between them. Written as DNA, the CDR3 is TGCAGTGCTAGGGGTGCTTTGCATACGCAGTATTTT. Amino acid sequence: CSARGALHTQYF.

By frequency in the sample, this clonotype is medium-sized. The V call is TRBV2, the J call TRBJ1-6; the D gene is possibly TRBD1 (5 bases). Per the germline V gene, CDR1 is SNHLY and CDR2 is FYNNEI. V dropped 4 bases and J dropped 7 bases, with 14 bases sitting between them. There are 15 residues in the CDR3. CDR3 sequence reads: CASSVQQGDNSPLHF. CDR3 nucleotides: TGTGCCAGCAGTGTGCAGCAGGGTGACAATTCACCCCTCCACTTT.

Judged by abundance, this clonotype is medium-sized. The chain joins TRBV4-1 to TRBJ1-1; no definite D call. CDR1 is MGHRA and CDR2 is YSYEKL in the germline V gene. The germline V and J ends were trimmed by 5 bases and 1 base, with 14 bases remaining between them. The CDR3 covers 15 residues. The DNA of the CDR3 is TGCGCCAGCAGCTCCCGAAACATAAAGAACACTGAAGCTTTCTTT. Its translation: CASSSRNIKNTEAFF.

This clonotype is categorized as medium-sized. The chain links TRBV14 to TRBJ2-1; 8 bases align to TRBD2. From germline, CDR1 is SGHDN and CDR2 FVKESK. This CDR3 is 16 amino acids long. The ends lost 1 base at V and 0 bases at J; junction bases unmatched: 2. CDR3: CASSQAAGASYNEQFF. CDR3 bases: TGTGCCAGCAGCCAAGCAGCGGGGGCCTCCTACAATGAGCAGTTCTTC.

The table lists this clonotype with a few counts. The rearrangement joins TRBV6-2 or TRBV6-3 to TRBJ2-1; 9 bases agree with TRBD1. Trimming took 6 bases from V and 10 from J; bases not matched to a gene: 10. Germline CDR1 and CDR2: MNHEY and SVGEGT. The CDR3 is made up of 14 amino acids. In nucleotides, the CDR3 is TGTGCCAGCAGAATCCTTCCGACAGGGGGGGAGCAGTTCTTC. Translating it yields CASRILPTGGEQFF.

This clonotype was observed at least ten times. This sequence may be a read error, since a much larger clone differs from it by one base. The chain is built from TRBV6-1 and TRBJ1-2; D unclear. Per germline, CDR1 MNHNS and CDR2 SASEGT. The CDR3 totals 13 residues. The CDR3 region is CASSEVQYYGYNF. In nucleotides, the CDR3 is TGTGCCAGCAGTGAAGTACAGTACTATGGCTACAACTTC.

By sample fraction, this clonotype is medium-sized (0.01 to 0.1%). The chain is built from TRBV29-1 and TRBJ2-2, with 7 positions matching TRBD1. V lost 6 bases, J lost 4 bases, and 11 bases stayed unmatched. This CDR3 is 15 amino acids long. CDR1 and CDR2 from the germline V gene are SQVTM and ANQGSEA. The CDR3 sequence: CSVHRQGASTGELFF. Here the CDR3 DNA reads TGCAGCGTACACAGACAGGGAGCTAGCACCGGGGAGCTGTTTTTT.

This clonotype is large. The V gene is TRBV5-1, the J gene TRBJ1-6; D is perhaps TRBD1 (6 bases). CDR3 length: 15 amino acids. Germline V lookup: CDR1 SGHRS, CDR2 YFSETQ. Trimming shortened V by 1 base and J by 10 bases, and 15 bases separated the two germline ends. In nucleotides, the CDR3 is TGCGCCAGCAGCTTGAACGCCGGGGGCGAGTCACCCCTCCACTTT. This gives the protein CASSLNAGGESPLHF. The variable domain in full, with the rest retrieved from reference TRBV5-1 and TRBJ1-6, is KAGVTQTPRYLIKTRGQQVTLSCSPISGHRSVSWYQQTPGQGLQFLFEYFSETQRNKGNFPGRFSGRQFSNSRSEMNVSTLELGDSALYLCASSLNAGGESPLHFGNGTRLTVT.

There are many counts of this clonotype. CDR3: CASSDPAVGTKPYF. CDR3 in DNA: TGTGCCAGCAGTGACCCGGCCGTAGGGACCAAGCCGTACTTC. V usage is TRBV6-1 and J usage is TRBJ2-7, with D perhaps given as TRBD1 or TRBD2 (5 bases each). The germline V gene encodes CDR1 MNHNS and CDR2 SASEGT. The germline V and J ends were trimmed by 3 bases and 12 bases, with 21 bases remaining between them. CDR3 length: 14 amino acids.

This clonotype was seen more than once but under ten times. V usage is TRBV11-3 and J usage is TRBJ2-1, with D unresolved. Trimming pared 10 bases from V and 1 base from J, leaving 17 bases between. The CDR3 contains 15 residues. CDR1 and CDR2 (germline): SGHNT, YENEEA. DNA of the CDR3: TGTGCCAACACCGTGGTCCCCATTTCCTACAATGAGCAGTTCTTC. This codes for CANTVVPISYNEQFF.

This clonotype is labeled as medium-sized. The chain combines TRBV20-1 with TRBJ2-2, with TRBD2 matching 8 bases. CDR3 length: 12 residues. The germline CDR1 and CDR2 sequences are DFQATT and SNEGSKA (reference sequence). The CDR3 region is CTPGLVNGELFF. The CDR3 bases are TGCACCCCGGGACTAGTCAACGGGGAGCTGTTTTTT.

This clonotype is deemed medium-sized. V gene TRBV7-9 combines with J gene TRBJ1-4; D is unresolved. This CDR3 has 14 amino acids. From germline, CDR1 is SEHNR and CDR2 FQNEAQ (reference sequence). The V end lost 4 bases, the J end lost 8 bases, and 14 bases lay between the germline ends. The CDR3 region is CASSSLAGEEKLFF. CDR3 coding DNA: TGTGCCAGCAGCTCCCTTGCGGGCGAGGAAAAACTGTTTTTT.

This clonotype was seen at least ten times. V and J are TRBV27 and TRBJ2-3; D is uncertain. CDR1 MNHEY and CDR2 SMNVEV come from the germline V gene (reference sequence). CDR3 size: 15 residues. V dropped 2 bases and J dropped 5 bases, with 14 bases sitting between them. The CDR3 bases are TGTGCCAGCAGTTTAGGGCCCAGATGGGTAGATACGCAGTATTTT. It codes for CASSLGPRWVDTQYF.

This clonotype was found many times. The CDR3 nucleotides read TGTGCCAGCAGTCAAGGGCGGGAGTGGTCCTACAATGAGCAGTTCTTC. As protein: CASSQGREWSYNEQFF. The chain carries TRBV6-5 and TRBJ2-1, with TRBD2 matching over 7 bases. V was pared by 5 bases and J by 1 base, with 8 bases of the junction left unmatched. The germline V gene encodes CDR1 MNHEY and CDR2 SVGAGI. This CDR3 is 16 amino acids long.

A remark on this clonotype: In this CDR3 the conserved last residue, phenylalanine or tryptophan, is missing, so a read error is likely. The chain carries TRBV6-5 and TRBJ1-2, with unresolved D. The CDR3 totals 15 residues. The ends were cut back, 6 bases at V and 5 bases at J, with 19 bases in the middle. Germline-derived CDR1 and CDR2 are MNHEY and SVGAGI. CDR3 residues: CASSRSGLYDYGYTL. DNA for the CDR3: TGTGCCAGCAGCCGATCCGGACTGTACGATTATGGCTACACCTTA.

A remark on this clonotype: This could be a read error, since a much larger clone is one nucleotide away. This chain uses TRBV5-1 with TRBJ1-2, with D possibly TRBD1 on 6 matching bases. Germline V CDR1 and CDR2: SGHRS, YFSETQ. The CDR3 loop spans 14 amino acids. CDR3 nucleotides: TGCGCCAGCAGCGTGGACAGCCCTAACTATGGCTACAACTTC. Translation gives CASSVDSPNYGYNF.

By share of the sample, this clonotype is medium-sized. The chain recombines TRBV5-1 with TRBJ1-4; no firm D call. CDR1 is SGHRS, CDR2 YFSETQ, per germline. The CDR3 length is 16 residues. Trimming took off 0 bases at V and 7 bases at J, with 16 bases between the two ends. The CDR3 nucleotides read TGCGCCAGCAGCTTGGACCCCCAATCCCTTGGTGAAAAACTGTTTTTT. It translates to CASSLDPQSLGEKLFF.

By frequency in the sample, this clonotype is medium-sized. This chain joins TRBV12-3 or TRBV12-4 and TRBJ2-2; a weak D match, TRBD2 (6 bases). CDR3 size: 11 residues. The germline V and J ends were trimmed by 3 bases and 13 bases, with 9 bases remaining between them. CDR3 amino acids: CASSLEGRLFF. The CDR3, as DNA: TGTGCCAGCAGTTTGGAGGGTAGGCTGTTTTTT.

This clonotype has a handful of counts. V usage is TRBV20-1 and J usage is TRBJ2-7, with 11 nucleotides matching TRBD1. The trim removed 4 bases at V and 2 bases at J, leaving 1 base unmatched. Germline CDR1 is DFQATT and CDR2 is SNEGSKA (reference sequence). The CDR3 is 13 amino acids. The CDR3 spells CSAKGQGAYEQYF. CDR3 sequence (DNA): TGCAGTGCTAAGGGACAGGGGGCCTACGAGCAGTACTTC.

This clonotype is categorized as medium-sized. The V gene is TRBV5-1, the J gene TRBJ2-2; D not resolved. Germline-derived CDR1 and CDR2 are SGHRS and YFSETQ. The CDR3 runs to 13 residues. The V end was cut by 4 bases, the J end by 4 bases, with 8 bases between. The chain's CDR3 is CASSRQFTGELFF. Written as DNA, the CDR3 is TGCGCCAGCAGCCGGCAGTTCACCGGGGAGCTGTTTTTT.

This clonotype showed up many times. The CDR3 spells CASSRQAPTTGANVLTF. The CDR3, as DNA: TGTGCCAGCAGCAGACAGGCCCCGACCACTGGGGCCAACGTCCTGACTTTC. The chain uses TRBV7-9 and TRBJ2-6, with D possibly matching TRBD1 (6 bases). Germline CDR1 and CDR2: SEHNR and FQNEAQ (reference sequence). The CDR3 consists of 17 residues. V shed 5 bases and J shed 2 bases, with 16 bases lying between them.